This T cell receptor (beta chain) was obtained from a study of tumor-infiltrating lymphocytes in primary liver carcinoma. This clonotype was counted ten times or more. RNA and DNA were co-extracted from approximately 20-30 mg of unsorted bulk tissue. With 400 to 550 ng total RNA as template and a constant-region primer, TCR beta cDNA was made. Modified slightly, ARM-PCR produced TCR beta libraries over three nested multiplex PCR rounds. Use of TRBV1-TRBV30 forward primers with a C-beta reverse primer characterized the first two PCR rounds, which lasted about 9 cycles each. TCRdb re-derived calls from the multiplex PCR reads in MiXCR, one entry per CDR3 protein. The table includes 100,000 or so distinct CDR3 sequences, around 73% detected once. The CDR3 is made up of 11 amino acids. V was trimmed by 6 bases and J by 4 bases, leaving 6 bases between them.

V usage is TRBV12-3 or TRBV12-4 and J usage is TRBJ2-5; D remains ambiguous. Sequenced material: liver tumor tissue from sampling region 2. Sample subset: tumor region T2, inferior pole. This sequence originates from a woman aged 60-75 years with primary liver carcinoma and hepatitis B virus infection. CDR3 region: CASRGSETQYF. CDR3 DNA sequence: TGTGCCAGCAGGGGGTCAGAGACCCAGTACTTC.